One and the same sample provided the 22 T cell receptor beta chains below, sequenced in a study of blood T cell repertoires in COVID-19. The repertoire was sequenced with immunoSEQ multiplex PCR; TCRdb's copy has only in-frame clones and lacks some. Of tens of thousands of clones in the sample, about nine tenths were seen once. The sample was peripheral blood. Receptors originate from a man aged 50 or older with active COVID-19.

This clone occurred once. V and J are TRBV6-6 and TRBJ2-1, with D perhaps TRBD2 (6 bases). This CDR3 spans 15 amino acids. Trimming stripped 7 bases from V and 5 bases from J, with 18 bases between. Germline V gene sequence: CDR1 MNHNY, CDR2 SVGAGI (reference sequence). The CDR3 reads CASTSAGGVHNEQFF. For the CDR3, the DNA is TGTGCCAGCACCTCTGCTGGCGGGGTTCACAATGAGCAGTTCTTC.

The CDR3 protein is CASSQGLAREQYF. CDR3 nucleotides: TGTGCCAGCAGTCAAGGCCTAGCGCGGGAGCAGTACTTC. The chain couples TRBV27 to TRBJ2-7; D may be TRBD2 (6 bases). In germline, CDR1 is MNHEY, CDR2 SMNVEV (reference sequence). V lost 5 bases, J lost 7 bases, and 15 bases lay in between. CDR3 length: 13 amino acids.

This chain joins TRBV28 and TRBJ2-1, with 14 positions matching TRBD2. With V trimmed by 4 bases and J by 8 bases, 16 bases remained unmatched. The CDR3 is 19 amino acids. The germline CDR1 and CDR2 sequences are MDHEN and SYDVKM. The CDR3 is CASSWVRGLGLAGDHEQFF. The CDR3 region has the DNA TGTGCCAGCAGTTGGGTCAGGGGTTTGGGACTAGCGGGAGATCATGAGCAGTTCTTC.

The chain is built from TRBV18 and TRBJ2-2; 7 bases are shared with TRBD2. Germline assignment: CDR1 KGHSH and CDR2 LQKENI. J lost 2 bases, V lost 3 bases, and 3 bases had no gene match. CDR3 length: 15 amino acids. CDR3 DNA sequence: TGTGCCAGCTCACCCGGGACTACAAACACCGGGGAGCTGTTTTTT. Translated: CASSPGTTNTGELFF.

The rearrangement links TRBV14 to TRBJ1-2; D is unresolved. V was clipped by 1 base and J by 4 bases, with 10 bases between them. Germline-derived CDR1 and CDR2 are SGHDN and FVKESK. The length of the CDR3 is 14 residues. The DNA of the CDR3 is TGTGCCAGCAGCCAAGTTGCGGGGATCTATGGCTACACCTTC. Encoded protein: CASSQVAGIYGYTF.

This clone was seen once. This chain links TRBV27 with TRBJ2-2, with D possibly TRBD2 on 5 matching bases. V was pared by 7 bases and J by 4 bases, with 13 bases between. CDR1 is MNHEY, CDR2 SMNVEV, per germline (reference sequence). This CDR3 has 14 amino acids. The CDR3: CASTSLVSTGELFF. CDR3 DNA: TGTGCCAGCACGTCACTAGTTAGCACCGGGGAGCTGTTTTTT.

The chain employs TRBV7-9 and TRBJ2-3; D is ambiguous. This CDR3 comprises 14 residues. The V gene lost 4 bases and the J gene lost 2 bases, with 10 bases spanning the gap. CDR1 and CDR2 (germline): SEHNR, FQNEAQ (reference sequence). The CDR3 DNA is TGTGCCAGCAGCTCCACTCGGTCCACAGATACGCAGTATTTT. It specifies CASSSTRSTDTQYF. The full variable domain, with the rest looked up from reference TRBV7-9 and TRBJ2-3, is DTGVSQNPRHKITKRGQNVTFRCDPISEHNRLYWYRQTLGQGPEFLTYFQNEAQLEKSRLLSDRFSAERPKGSFSTLEIQRTEQGDSAMYLCASSSTRSTDTQYFGPGTRLTVL.

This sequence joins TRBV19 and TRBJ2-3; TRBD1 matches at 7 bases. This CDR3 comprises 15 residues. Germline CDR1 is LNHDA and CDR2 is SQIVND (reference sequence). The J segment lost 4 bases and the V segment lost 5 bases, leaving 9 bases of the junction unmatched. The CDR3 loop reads CASSLPTGRADTQYF. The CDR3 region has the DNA TGTGCCAGTAGTCTCCCGACAGGGAGAGCAGATACGCAGTATTTT.

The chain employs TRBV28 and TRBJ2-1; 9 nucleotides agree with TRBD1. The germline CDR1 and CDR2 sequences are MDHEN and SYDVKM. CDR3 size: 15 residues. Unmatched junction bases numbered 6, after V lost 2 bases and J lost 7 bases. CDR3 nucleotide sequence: TGTGCCAGCAGTTTAACGGGACAGGGAGGGAATGAGCAGTTCTTC. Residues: CASSLTGQGGNEQFF.

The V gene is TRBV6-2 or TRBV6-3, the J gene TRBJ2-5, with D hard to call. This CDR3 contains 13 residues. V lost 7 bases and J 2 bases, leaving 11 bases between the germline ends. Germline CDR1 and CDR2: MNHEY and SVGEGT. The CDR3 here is CASTPRRQETQYF. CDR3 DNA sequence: TGTGCCAGCACCCCGCGGAGACAAGAGACCCAGTACTTC.

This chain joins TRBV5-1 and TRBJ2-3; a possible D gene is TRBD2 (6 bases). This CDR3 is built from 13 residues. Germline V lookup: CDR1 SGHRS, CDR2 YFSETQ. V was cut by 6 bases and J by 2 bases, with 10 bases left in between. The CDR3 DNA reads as TGCGCCAGCACGGAGGGCCTCACAGATACGCAGTATTTT. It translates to CASTEGLTDTQYF.

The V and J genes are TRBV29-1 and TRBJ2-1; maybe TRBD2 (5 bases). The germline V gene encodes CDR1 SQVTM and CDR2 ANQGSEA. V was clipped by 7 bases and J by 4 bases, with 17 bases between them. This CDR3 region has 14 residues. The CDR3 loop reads CSAEGPRGYNEQFF. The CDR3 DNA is TGCAGCGCCGAAGGGCCTCGGGGATACAATGAGCAGTTCTTC.

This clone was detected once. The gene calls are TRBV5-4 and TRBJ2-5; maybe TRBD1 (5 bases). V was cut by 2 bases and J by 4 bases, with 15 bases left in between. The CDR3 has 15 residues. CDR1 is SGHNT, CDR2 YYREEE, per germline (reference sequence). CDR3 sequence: CASSLGAGAGETQYF. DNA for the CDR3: TGTGCCAGCAGCTTAGGGGCCGGTGCAGGAGAGACCCAGTACTTC. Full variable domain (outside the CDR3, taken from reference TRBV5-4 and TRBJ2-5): ETGVTQSPTHLIKTRGQQVTLRCSSQSGHNTVSWYQQALGQGPQFIFQYYREEENGRGNFPPRFSGLQFPNYSSELNVNALELDDSALYLCASSLGAGAGETQYFGPGTRLLVL.

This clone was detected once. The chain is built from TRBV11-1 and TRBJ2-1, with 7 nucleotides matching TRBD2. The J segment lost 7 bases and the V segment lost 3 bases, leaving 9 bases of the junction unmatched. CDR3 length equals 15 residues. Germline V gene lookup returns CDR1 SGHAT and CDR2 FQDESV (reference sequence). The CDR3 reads CASSLSVGGPNEQFF. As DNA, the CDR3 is TGTGCCAGCAGCTTGTCCGTGGGAGGGCCGAATGAGCAGTTCTTC.

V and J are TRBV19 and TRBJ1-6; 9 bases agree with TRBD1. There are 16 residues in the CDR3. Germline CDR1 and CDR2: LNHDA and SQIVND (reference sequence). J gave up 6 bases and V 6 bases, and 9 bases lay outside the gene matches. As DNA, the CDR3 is TGTGCCAGTAGCTACGACGGGACAGGGTCTAATTCACCCCTCCACTTT. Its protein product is CASSYDGTGSNSPLHF.

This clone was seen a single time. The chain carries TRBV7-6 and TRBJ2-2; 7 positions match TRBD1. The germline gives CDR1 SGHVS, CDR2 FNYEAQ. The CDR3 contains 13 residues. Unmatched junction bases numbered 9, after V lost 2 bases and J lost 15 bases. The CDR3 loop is CASSLYLGTAVFF. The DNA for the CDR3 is TGTGCCAGCAGCTTATATTTAGGGACAGCGGTGTTTTTT.

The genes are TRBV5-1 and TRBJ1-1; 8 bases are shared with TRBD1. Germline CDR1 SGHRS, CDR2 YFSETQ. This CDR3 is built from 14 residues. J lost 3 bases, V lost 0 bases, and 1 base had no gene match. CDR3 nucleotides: TGCGCCAGCAGCTTGGACAGGGGGTACACTGAAGCTTTCTTT. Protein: CASSLDRGYTEAFF.

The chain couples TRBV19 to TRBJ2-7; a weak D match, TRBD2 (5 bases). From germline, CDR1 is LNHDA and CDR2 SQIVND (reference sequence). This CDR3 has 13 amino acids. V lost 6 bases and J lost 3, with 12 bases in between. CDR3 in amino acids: CASSAGVNYEQYF. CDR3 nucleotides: TGTGCCAGTAGCGCCGGGGTCAACTACGAGCAGTACTTC.

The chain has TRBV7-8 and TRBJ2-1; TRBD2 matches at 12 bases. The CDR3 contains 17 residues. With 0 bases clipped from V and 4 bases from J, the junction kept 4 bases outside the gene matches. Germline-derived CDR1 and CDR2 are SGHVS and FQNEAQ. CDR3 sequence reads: CASSLAGLAGSYNEQFF. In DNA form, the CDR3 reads TGTGCCAGCAGCTTAGCTGGACTAGCGGGGTCTTACAATGAGCAGTTCTTC.

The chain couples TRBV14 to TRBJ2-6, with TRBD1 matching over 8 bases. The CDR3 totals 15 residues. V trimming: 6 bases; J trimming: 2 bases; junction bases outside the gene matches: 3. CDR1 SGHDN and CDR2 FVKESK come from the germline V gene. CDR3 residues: CASSPDRAGANVLTF. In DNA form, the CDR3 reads TGTGCCAGCAGTCCGGACAGGGCTGGGGCCAACGTCCTGACTTTC.

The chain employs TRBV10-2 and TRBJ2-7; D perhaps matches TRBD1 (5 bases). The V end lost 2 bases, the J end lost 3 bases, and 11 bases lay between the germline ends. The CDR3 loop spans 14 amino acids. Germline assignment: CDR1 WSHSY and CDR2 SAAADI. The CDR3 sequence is CASSEKGVGYEQYF. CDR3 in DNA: TGCGCCAGCAGTGAGAAAGGGGTCGGCTACGAGCAGTACTTC.

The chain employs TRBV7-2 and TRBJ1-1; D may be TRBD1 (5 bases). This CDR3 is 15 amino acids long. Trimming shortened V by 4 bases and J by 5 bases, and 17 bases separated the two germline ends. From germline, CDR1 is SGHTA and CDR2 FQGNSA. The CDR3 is CASSSVGQTTTEAFF. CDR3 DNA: TGTGCCAGCAGCTCGGTCGGACAAACTACTACTGAAGCTTTCTTT.